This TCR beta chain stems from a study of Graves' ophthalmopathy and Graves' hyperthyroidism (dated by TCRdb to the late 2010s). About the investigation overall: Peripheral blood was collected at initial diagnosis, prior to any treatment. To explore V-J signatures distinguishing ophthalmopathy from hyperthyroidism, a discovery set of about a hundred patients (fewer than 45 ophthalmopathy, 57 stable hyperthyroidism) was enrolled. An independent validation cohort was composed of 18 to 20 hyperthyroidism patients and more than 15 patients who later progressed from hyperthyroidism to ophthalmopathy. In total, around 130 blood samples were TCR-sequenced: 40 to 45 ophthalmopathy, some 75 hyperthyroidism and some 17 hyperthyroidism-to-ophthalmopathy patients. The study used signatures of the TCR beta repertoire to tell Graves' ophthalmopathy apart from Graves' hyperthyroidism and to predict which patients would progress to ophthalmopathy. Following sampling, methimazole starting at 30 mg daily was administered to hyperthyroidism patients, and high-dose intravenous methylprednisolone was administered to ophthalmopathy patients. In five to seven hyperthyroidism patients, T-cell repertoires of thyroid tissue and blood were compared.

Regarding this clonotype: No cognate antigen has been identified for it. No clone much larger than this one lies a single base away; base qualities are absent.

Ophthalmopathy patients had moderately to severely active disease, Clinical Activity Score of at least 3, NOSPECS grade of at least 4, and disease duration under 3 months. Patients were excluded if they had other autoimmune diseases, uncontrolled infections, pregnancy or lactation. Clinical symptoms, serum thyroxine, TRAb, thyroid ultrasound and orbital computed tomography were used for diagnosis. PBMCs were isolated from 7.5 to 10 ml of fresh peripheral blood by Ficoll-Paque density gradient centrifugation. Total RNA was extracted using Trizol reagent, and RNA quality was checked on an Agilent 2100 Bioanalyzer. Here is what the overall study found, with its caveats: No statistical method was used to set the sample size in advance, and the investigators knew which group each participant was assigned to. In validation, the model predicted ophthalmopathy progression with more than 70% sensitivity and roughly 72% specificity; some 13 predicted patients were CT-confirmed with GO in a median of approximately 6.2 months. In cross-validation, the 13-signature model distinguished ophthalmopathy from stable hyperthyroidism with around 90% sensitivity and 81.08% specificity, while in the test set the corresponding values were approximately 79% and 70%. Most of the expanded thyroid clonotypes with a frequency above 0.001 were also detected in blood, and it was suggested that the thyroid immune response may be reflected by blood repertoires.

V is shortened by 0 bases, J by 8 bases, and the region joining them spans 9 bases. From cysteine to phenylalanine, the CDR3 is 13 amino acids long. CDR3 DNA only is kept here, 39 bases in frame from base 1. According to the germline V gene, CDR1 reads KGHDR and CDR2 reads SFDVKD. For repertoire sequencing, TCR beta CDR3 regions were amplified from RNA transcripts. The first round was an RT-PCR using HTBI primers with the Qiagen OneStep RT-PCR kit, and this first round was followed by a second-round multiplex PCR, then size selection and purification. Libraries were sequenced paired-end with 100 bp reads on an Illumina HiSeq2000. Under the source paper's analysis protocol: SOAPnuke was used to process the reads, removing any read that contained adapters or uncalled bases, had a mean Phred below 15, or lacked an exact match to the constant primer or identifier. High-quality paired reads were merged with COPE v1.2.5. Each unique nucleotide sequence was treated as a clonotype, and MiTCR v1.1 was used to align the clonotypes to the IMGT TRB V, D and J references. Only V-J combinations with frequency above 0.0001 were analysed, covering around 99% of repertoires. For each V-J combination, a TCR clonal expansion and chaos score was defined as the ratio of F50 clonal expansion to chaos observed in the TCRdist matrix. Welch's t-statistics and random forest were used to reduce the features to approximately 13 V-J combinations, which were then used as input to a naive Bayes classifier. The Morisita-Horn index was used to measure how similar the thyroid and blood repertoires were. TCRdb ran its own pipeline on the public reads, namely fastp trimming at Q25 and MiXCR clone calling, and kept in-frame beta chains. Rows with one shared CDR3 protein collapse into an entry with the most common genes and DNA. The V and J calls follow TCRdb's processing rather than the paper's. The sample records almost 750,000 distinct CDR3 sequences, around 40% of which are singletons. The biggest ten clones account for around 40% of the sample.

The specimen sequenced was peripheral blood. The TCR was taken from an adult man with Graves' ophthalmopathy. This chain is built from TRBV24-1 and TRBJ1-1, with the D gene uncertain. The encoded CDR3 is CATSDLRGGEAFF. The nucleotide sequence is TGTGCCACCAGTGATTTGCGGGGAGGGGAAGCTTTCTTT.